These 21 T cell receptor beta chains originate from one sample sequenced in a study of cytomegalovirus exposure and HLA in healthy donors. 13 Jbeta primers and 60 Vbeta primers were used for the PCR. Assay: immunoSEQ multiplex PCR; the TCRdb copy retains only in-frame clones and omits some. The table records about 140,000 clones, around 77% of them present only once. What was sequenced was PBMCs. Every receptor here comes from a woman in her fifties or sixties in good health and CMV-seronegative.

The rearrangement uses TRBV28 and TRBJ1-1, with TRBD1 matching 9 bases. CDR1 is MDHEN and CDR2 is SYDVKM in the germline V gene. V shed 1 base, J shed 5 bases, and the junction held 8 bases outside the gene matches. The CDR3 has 16 residues. Here the CDR3 reads CASSLSWTGVGTEAFF. The CDR3, as DNA: TGTGCCAGCAGTTTATCGTGGACAGGGGTTGGGACTGAAGCTTTCTTT.

There are a few counts of this clone. The chain links TRBV5-6 to TRBJ2-6; no clear D. Trimming removed 4 bases at V and 0 bases at J, with 8 bases between. Per the germline V gene, CDR1 is SGHDT and CDR2 is YYEEEE. The CDR3 has 15 amino acids. The CDR3 sequence: CASSRGSSGANVLTF. Written as DNA, the CDR3 is TGTGCCAGCAGCCGAGGATCCTCTGGGGCCAACGTCCTGACTTTC. Variable domain in full (rest from reference TRBV5-6 and TRBJ2-6): DAGVTQSPTHLIKTRGQQVTLRCSPKSGHDTVSWYQQALGQGPQFIFQYYEEEERQRGNFPDRFSGHQFPNYSSELNVNALLLGDSALYLCASSRGSSGANVLTFGAGSRLTVL.

This chain links TRBV9 with TRBJ2-2; the match to TRBD2 covers 8 bases. The germline V gene has CDR1 SGDLS and CDR2 YYNGEE. This CDR3 is built from 17 residues. The V and J ends lost 4 bases and 3 bases, in that order; junction bases with no gene match: 11. The CDR3 DNA reads TGTGCCAGCAGCTATCCATTAGGGACTAGGGACACCGGGGAGCTGTTTTTT. Its protein product is CASSYPLGTRDTGELFF. The variable domain in full, completed from reference TRBV9 and TRBJ2-2, reads DSGVTQTPKHLITATGQRVTLRCSPRSGDLSVYWYQQSLDQGLQFLIQYYNGEERAKGNILERFSAQQFPDLHSELNLSSLELGDSALYFCASSYPLGTRDTGELFFGEGSRLTVL.

This clone was detected a few times. The rearrangement uses TRBV10-3 and TRBJ2-1; D may be TRBD1 (6 bases). Germline CDR1 reads ENHRY; CDR2 reads SYGVKD. This CDR3 is 14 amino acids long. Trimming pared 0 bases from V and 6 bases from J, leaving 9 bases between. The CDR3 sequence: CAISESAGANEQFF. DNA for the CDR3: TGTGCCATCAGTGAGTCGGCAGGGGCCAATGAGCAGTTCTTC.

The DNA for the CDR3 is TGTGCCAGTAGTATACCCCGGACAGGACCAACTAACTATGGCTACACCTTC. This sequence encodes CASSIPRTGPTNYGYTF. The V and J genes are TRBV19 and TRBJ1-2; 7 bases agree with TRBD1. The CDR3 extends over 17 amino acids. Trimming cost V 2 bases and J 0 bases; bases outside gene matches: 9. CDR1 and CDR2 (germline): LNHDA, SQIVND (reference sequence).

This clone has more than one count but fewer than ten. The V gene is TRBV18, the J gene TRBJ2-5; tentatively, D is TRBD2 (6 bases). The germline V gene has CDR1 KGHSH and CDR2 LQKENI. The CDR3 extends over 14 amino acids. Trimming cost V 6 bases and J 4 bases, with 15 bases left between them. CDR3 loop: CASSTTWRGETQYF. The CDR3 DNA follows: TGTGCCAGCTCCACCACCTGGCGGGGAGAGACCCAGTACTTC.

The table lists this clone with a count of one. The J gene is TRBJ2-7, the V gene TRBV4-1, with D possibly being TRBD1 (7 bases). V was shortened by 2 bases and J by 4 bases, with 15 bases between the two germline ends. Germline V gives CDR1 MGHRA, CDR2 YSYEKL. The CDR3 has 15 residues. Here the CDR3 DNA reads TGCGCCAGCAGCCAATTTGGAGGGGGCATATACGAGCAGTACTTC. This gives the protein CASSQFGGGIYEQYF.

The table lists this clone with many counts. The chain is built from TRBV15 and TRBJ2-3; the match to TRBD2 covers 8 bases. The CDR3 totals 15 residues. CDR1 is LNHNV, CDR2 YYDKDF, per germline (reference sequence). The trim removed 5 bases at V and 5 bases at J, leaving 9 bases unmatched. The CDR3 DNA sequence: TGTGCCACCAGCGCTAGCCCCAGCGGGGGAGATACGCAGTATTTT. Translated, it gives CATSASPSGGDTQYF.

The chain joins TRBV10-1 to TRBJ1-5, with TRBD1 matching over 12 bases. CDR3 length equals 23 residues. Looked up from germline, CDR1 is WNHNN and CDR2 is SYGVQD (reference sequence). V trimming: 0 bases; J trimming: 1 base; junction bases outside the gene matches: 19. This CDR3 reads CASSESISGGTGGKGGSNQPQHF. The DNA of the CDR3 is TGCGCCAGCAGTGAGTCGATAAGCGGAGGGACAGGGGGCAAGGGTGGGAGCAATCAGCCCCAGCATTTT.

This clone was detected only once. V and J are TRBV4-1 and TRBJ1-1; no clear D. The CDR3 has 14 amino acids. The germline V and J ends were trimmed by 0 bases and 9 bases, with 14 bases remaining between them. Germline V gives CDR1 MGHRA, CDR2 YSYEKL. The CDR3 nucleotides are TGCGCCAGCAGCCAAGATCGTCGTGGGCAGCAAGCTTTCTTT. Amino acids: CASSQDRRGQQAFF.

The rearrangement uses TRBV7-9 and TRBJ2-1; 10 bases map to TRBD2. This CDR3 is 14 amino acids long. Germline CDR1 SEHNR, CDR2 FQNEAQ (reference sequence). V shed 5 bases and J 10 bases; nucleotides not matched to a gene: 8. The CDR3 DNA reads TGTGCCAGCAGCGAGGGACTAGCGAACGGGGAGCAGTTCTTC. Residues: CASSEGLANGEQFF.

This clone was recorded only once. The genes are TRBV14 and TRBJ2-2; D remains unclear. Trimming took 1 base from V and 1 from J, leaving 4 bases between them. Germline CDR1 and CDR2: SGHDN and FVKESK. The CDR3 consists of 14 residues. CDR3 sequence reads: CASSQVLNTGELFF. CDR3 in DNA: TGTGCCAGCAGCCAAGTCCTGAACACCGGGGAGCTGTTTTTT.

This clone turned up a few times. The chain links TRBV2 to TRBJ1-2, with D unclear. The V gene lost 0 bases and the J gene lost 4 bases, with 15 bases spanning the gap. Germline lookup yields CDR1 SNHLY and CDR2 FYNNEI. The CDR3 spans 16 residues. The CDR3 DNA sequence: TGTGCCAGCAGTGAAGCGGTCGGAGGATCGGGCTATGGCTACACCTTC. It translates to CASSEAVGGSGYGYTF.

The rearrangement joins TRBV10-3 to TRBJ1-5, with 7 bases identical to TRBD1. The V gene end was trimmed by 0 bases and the J gene end by 5 bases; junction bases not matched to a gene: 7. This CDR3 contains 16 residues. Germline-derived CDR1 and CDR2 are ENHRY and SYGVKD. The CDR3 bases are TGTGCCATCAGTGAGTCGGCTTTCAGGGGGGATCAGCCCCAGCATTTT. This translates into CAISESAFRGDQPQHF.

V is TRBV4-2 and J is TRBJ2-1; the match to TRBD2 covers 12 bases. The CDR3 runs to 15 residues. With V trimmed by 4 bases and J by 5 bases, 3 bases remained unmatched. CDR1 is LGHNA and CDR2 is YNFKEQ in the germline V gene. The CDR3 protein is CASSRLAGVDNEQFF. As DNA, the CDR3 is TGTGCCAGCAGCCGACTAGCGGGGGTCGACAATGAGCAGTTCTTC.

The rearrangement links TRBV6-1 to TRBJ1-1; no firm D call. V was pared by 10 bases and J by 0 bases, with 12 bases between. The CDR3 consists of 13 residues. Germline V gene lookup returns CDR1 MNHNS and CDR2 SASEGT. CDR3 DNA: TGTGCCACTCGGCTGGAGATGAACACTGAAGCTTTCTTT. Protein product: CATRLEMNTEAFF.

The CDR3 protein is CASTRDRVGTEAFF. Here the CDR3 DNA reads TGCGCCAGCACTCGGGACAGGGTGGGCACTGAAGCTTTCTTT. The V call is TRBV10-1, the J call TRBJ1-1; 9 nucleotides agree with TRBD1. Germline CDR1 and CDR2: WNHNN and SYGVQD (reference sequence). V lost 7 bases and J lost 4; bases outside the gene matches: 7. This CDR3 is 14 amino acids long.

The gene calls are TRBV6-1 and TRBJ2-5, with D maybe TRBD2 (6 bases). The V gene lost 3 bases and the J gene lost 5 bases, with 19 bases spanning the gap. The CDR3 contains 16 residues. Germline V CDR1 and CDR2: MNHNS, SASEGT. This CDR3 is CASSDLALKYRETQYF. In DNA, the CDR3 is TGTGCCAGCAGTGATCTAGCGCTGAAATATCGGGAGACCCAGTACTTC.

V and J are TRBV7-8 and TRBJ2-3; TRBD2 matches 8 bases. Germline V gene sequence: CDR1 SGHVS, CDR2 FQNEAQ. This CDR3 comprises 18 residues. The V gene end was trimmed by 5 bases and the J gene end by 5 bases; junction bases not matched to a gene: 18. The DNA of the CDR3 is TGTGCCAGCAGCCATACCCGGGGGGTAGCGGGGACTGGAGATACGCAGTATTTT. Its protein is CASSHTRGVAGTGDTQYF.

V and J are TRBV5-1 and TRBJ2-3; TRBD2 matches 8 bases. In germline, CDR1 is SGHRS, CDR2 YFSETQ. The CDR3 has 15 amino acids. V gave up 1 base and J gave up 3 bases; unmatched junction bases: 4. The CDR3 reads CASSLNSGETDTQYF. The CDR3 nucleotides read TGCGCCAGCAGCTTGAATAGCGGGGAGACAGATACGCAGTATTTT.

The J gene is TRBJ1-5, the V gene TRBV18; D call uncertain. Germline CDR1 is KGHSH and CDR2 is LQKENI. The CDR3 is 14 amino acids. V was trimmed by 3 bases and J by 1 base, leaving 7 bases between them. This CDR3 reads CASSPGGSNQPQHF. DNA of the CDR3: TGTGCCAGCTCACCGGGAGGGAGCAATCAGCCCCAGCATTTT. The entire variable domain, with the rest obtained from reference TRBV18 and TRBJ1-5, is as follows: NAGVMQNPRHLVRRRGQEARLRCSPMKGHSHVYWYRQLPEEGLKFMVYLQKENIIDESGMPKERFSAEFPKEGPSILRIQQVVRGDSAAYFCASSPGGSNQPQHFGDGTRLSIL.